The 32 T cell receptor beta chains below were found in one sample sequenced in a study of Ad26.COV2.S vaccination and SARS-CoV-2 variants. Sequencing was performed with immunoSEQ multiplex PCR; in TCRdb, only in-frame clones are kept and a portion is missing. The top ten hold 1.7% of the sample, which has over 450,000 clones, roughly nine tenths seen once. Treatment specified: some 20 received Ad26.COV2.S at low or high dose, single or two shots; roughly five received placebo; per-sample allocation not given. Specimen acquisition occurred on day 63 following the initial vaccine or placebo injection. Material: peripheral blood, obtained in a trial of Ad26.COV2.S vaccine versus placebo. The source is a person aged 18-65 years who received the Ad26.COV2.S COVID-19 vaccine or a placebo.

The chain combines TRBV5-5 with TRBJ2-1, with D hard to call. CDR3 length equals 13 residues. V was trimmed by 4 bases and J by 9 bases, leaving 14 bases between them. In germline, CDR1 is SGHKS, CDR2 YYEKEE (reference sequence). The chain's CDR3 is CASSIEWAGEQFF. CDR3 DNA sequence: TGTGCCAGCAGCATTGAGTGGGCTGGTGAGCAGTTCTTC.

This clone was recorded once. The CDR3 loop is CASTYIGPLAVTDTQYF. The CDR3 DNA follows: TGTGCCAGCACCTATATCGGTCCCCTAGCGGTCACAGATACGCAGTATTTT. V and J are TRBV7-2 and TRBJ2-3, with TRBD2 matching over 7 bases. Germline CDR1 and CDR2: SGHTA and FQGNSA. The CDR3 totals 17 residues. With V trimmed by 7 bases and J by 2 bases, 15 bases remained unmatched.

With respect to this clone: Germline and junction disagree at one end, which may indicate a read error. J is TRBJ2-7 and V is TRBV11-3; D unclear. This CDR3 is built from 13 residues. Germline V gene lookup returns CDR1 SGHNT and CDR2 YENEEA. The CDR3 reads CASSLVPSSEQYF. The CDR3, as DNA: TGTGCCAGCAGCCTAGTCCCCTCCTCCGAGCAGTACTTC.

V gene TRBV9 combines with J gene TRBJ2-3; 7 bases are shared with TRBD2. The CDR3 consists of 14 residues. Germline V CDR1 and CDR2: SGDLS, YYNGEE. V lost 0 bases, J lost 6 bases, and 4 bases stayed unmatched. The CDR3 region has the DNA TGTGCCAGCAGCGTAGCGAGTAGCGGGGATACGCAGTATTTT. This translates into CASSVASSGDTQYF.

The rearrangement uses TRBV18 and TRBJ1-5; 10 positions agree with TRBD1. The CDR3 covers 16 residues. V shed 3 bases, J shed 5 bases, and the junction held 7 bases outside the gene matches. Germline CDR1 is KGHSH and CDR2 is LQKENI. The CDR3 DNA reads as TGTGCCAGCTCACCTCTTGGACAGGGGGTAGATCAGCCCCAGCATTTT. This translates into CASSPLGQGVDQPQHF.

V is TRBV28 and J is TRBJ1-2; TRBD1 matches 7 bases. Germline V gene sequence: CDR1 MDHEN, CDR2 SYDVKM. The CDR3 has 14 amino acids. V was pared by 4 bases and J by 4 bases, with 6 bases of the junction left unmatched. CDR3: CASSSSGTAYGYTF. CDR3 DNA: TGTGCCAGCAGTTCTTCCGGGACAGCCTATGGCTACACCTTC.

The J gene is TRBJ2-6, the V gene TRBV6-5, with TRBD1 as a possible D gene (5 bases). Germline CDR1 MNHEY, CDR2 SVGAGI. The ends were cut back, 10 bases at V and 2 bases at J, with 15 bases in the middle. The CDR3 consists of 15 residues. For the CDR3, the DNA is TGTGCCACCCGCCCGAAGGACACTGGGGCCAACGTCCTGACTTTC. It is translated as CATRPKDTGANVLTF.

The genes are TRBV28 and TRBJ1-1, with TRBD1 matching 11 bases. CDR3 length: 16 amino acids. The trim removed 5 bases at V and 12 bases at J, leaving 17 bases unmatched. Germline V gene sequence: CDR1 MDHEN, CDR2 SYDVKM. The chain's CDR3 is CASSTPQSRDRGGSFF. CDR3 nucleotide sequence: TGTGCCAGCAGTACCCCACAATCCCGGGACAGGGGGGGGTCTTTCTTT.

A single count supports this clone. The chain is built from TRBV19 and TRBJ1-3, with D uncertain. Germline V CDR1 and CDR2: LNHDA, SQIVND (reference sequence). With 6 bases removed from V and 0 bases from J, the gap between germline ends came to 12 bases. CDR3 size: 15 residues. CDR3 amino acids: CASRPNLYSGNTIYF. In DNA form, the CDR3 reads TGTGCCAGTAGACCCAATCTCTACTCTGGAAACACCATATATTTT.

The V gene is TRBV3-1 (or the pseudogene TRBV3-2), the J gene TRBJ2-7; TRBD1 might be the D (5 bases). Trimming cost V 3 bases and J 4 bases, with 16 bases left between them. Germline CDR1 is LGHDT and CDR2 is YNNKEL (reference sequence). The CDR3 contains 15 residues. The DNA for the CDR3 is TGTGCCAGCAGCCATGGACACCCTTGGCCATACGAGCAGTACTTC. Protein product: CASSHGHPWPYEQYF.

CDR3 sequence (DNA): TGCAGCTTCCGGGACGGGAACACTGAAGCTTTCTTT. Residues: CSFRDGNTEAFF. The rearrangement uses TRBV29-1 and TRBJ1-1; maybe TRBD1 (5 bases). The CDR3 is 12 residues long. V lost 8 bases, J lost 1 base, and 11 bases lay in between. Germline CDR1 reads SQVTM; CDR2 reads ANQGSEA.

This clone appeared a few times. The rearrangement uses TRBV4-3 and TRBJ1-5, with a possible D match to TRBD1 (5 bases). Germline values: CDR1 LGHNA, CDR2 YSLEER. CDR3 length: 15 amino acids. Trimming stripped 3 bases from V and 4 bases from J, with 13 bases between. This CDR3 is CASSQEGQRNQPQHF. The DNA of the CDR3 is TGCGCCAGCAGCCAGGAGGGGCAGCGAAATCAGCCCCAGCATTTT.

This rearrangement joins TRBV6-5 to TRBJ1-2; D might be TRBD1 (5 bases). This CDR3 spans 14 amino acids. CDR1 and CDR2 from the germline V gene are MNHEY and SVGAGI. The V end was cut by 3 bases, the J end by 3 bases, with 11 bases between. The CDR3 region is CASSYLGRDYGYTF. The CDR3, as DNA: TGTGCCAGCAGTTATCTAGGCAGGGACTATGGCTACACCTTC.

As regards this clone: A junction boundary mismatches the germline segment, possibly from a read error. The chain joins TRBV3-1 (or the pseudogene TRBV3-2) to TRBJ2-5, with D perhaps TRBD1 or TRBD2 (5 bases each). This CDR3 region has 12 residues. The germline V gene has CDR1 LGHDT and CDR2 YNNKEL (reference sequence). The CDR3 spells CASSQIYRDPDF. The DNA for the CDR3 is TGTGCCAGCAGCCAGATCTATCGGGACCCGGACTTC.

This clone was found once. This chain links TRBV7-8 with TRBJ2-1; 8 bases match TRBD1. This CDR3 comprises 16 residues. V gave up 5 bases and J gave up 6 bases; unmatched junction bases: 12. Germline V gene lookup returns CDR1 SGHVS and CDR2 FQNEAQ. This CDR3 is CASSPQGQGSGNEQFF. The CDR3, as DNA: TGTGCCAGCAGCCCTCAAGGACAGGGTTCTGGCAATGAGCAGTTCTTC.

V and J are TRBV2 and TRBJ1-2; D remains unclear. V was pared by 7 bases and J by 2 bases, with 14 bases between. The CDR3 contains 14 residues. Germline loops: CDR1 SNHLY, CDR2 FYNNEI. CDR3 coding DNA: TGTGCCAGCACGACCGGACGGAGGAACTATGGCTACACCTTC. Translated: CASTTGRRNYGYTF. The variable domain in full, with the rest retrieved from reference TRBV2 and TRBJ1-2, is EPEVTQTPSHQVTQMGQEVILRCVPISNHLYFYWYRQILGQKVEFLVSFYNNEISEKSEIFDDQFSVERPDGSNFTLKIRSTKLEDSAMYFCASTTGRRNYGYTFGSGTRLTVV.

This clone was seen once. This rearrangement joins TRBV5-1 to TRBJ1-1; no firm D call. Trimming shortened V by 2 bases and J by 0 bases, and 8 bases separated the two germline ends. In germline, CDR1 is SGHRS, CDR2 YFSETQ. There are 14 residues in the CDR3. CDR3 bases: TGCGCCAGCAGCTTTGGGTCGATGAACACTGAAGCTTTCTTT. Translating gives CASSFGSMNTEAFF.

The rearrangement links TRBV14 to TRBJ2-6; TRBD1 matches 7 bases. The CDR3 runs to 17 residues. J was trimmed by 3 bases and V by 6 bases; bases with no gene match: 11. Germline V CDR1 and CDR2: SGHDN, FVKESK. The CDR3 spells CASRPTIRGRGANVLTF. CDR3 coding DNA: TGTGCCAGCAGACCAACTATAAGGGGGCGTGGGGCCAACGTCCTGACTTTC.

The V and J genes are TRBV27 and TRBJ2-3, with a tentative D call TRBD2 (6 bases). Per germline, CDR1 MNHEY and CDR2 SMNVEV (reference sequence). The CDR3 extends over 13 amino acids. V was shortened by 7 bases and J by 3 bases, with 11 bases between the two germline ends. CDR3 region: CASTDGGTDTQYF. The CDR3, as DNA: TGTGCCAGCACTGACGGGGGTACAGATACGCAGTATTTT.

The chain is built from TRBV18 and TRBJ2-3; 9 bases agree with TRBD2. The germline V gene has CDR1 KGHSH and CDR2 LQKENI. V lost 4 bases, J lost 2 bases, and 4 bases stayed unmatched. The CDR3 extends over 15 amino acids. The CDR3 nucleotides read TGTGCCAGCTCACTAATAGCGGGGGCCACAGATACGCAGTATTTT. Translating it yields CASSLIAGATDTQYF.

The chain employs TRBV6-5 and TRBJ1-5; no clear D gene. CDR1 is MNHEY, CDR2 SVGAGI, per germline. With 4 bases removed from V and 4 bases from J, the gap between germline ends came to 11 bases. The CDR3 loop spans 14 amino acids. The CDR3, as DNA: TGTGCCAGCAGTTGGAGACGGGGAAATCAGCCCCAGCATTTT. This translates into CASSWRRGNQPQHF.

This sequence joins TRBV6-1 and TRBJ1-5; 8 bases map to TRBD1. The CDR3 is 18 residues long. The junction had 16 bases not matched to a gene; V was cut back by 4 bases and J by 5 bases. The germline gives CDR1 MNHNS, CDR2 SASEGT. In nucleotides, the CDR3 is TGTGCCAGCAGTGGGTTAGACAGGGGTCGGGGGCGCGATCAGCCCCAGCATTTT. Its translation: CASSGLDRGRGRDQPQHF.

This sequence joins TRBV7-2 and TRBJ2-1; perhaps TRBD1 as D (5 bases). Germline lookup yields CDR1 SGHTA and CDR2 FQGNSA. The CDR3 runs to 15 residues. V was pared by 4 bases and J by 5 bases, with 15 bases between. Here the CDR3 reads CASSSRGVSDNEQFF. The CDR3 bases are TGTGCCAGCAGCTCAAGGGGCGTAAGTGACAATGAGCAGTTCTTC.

The chain links TRBV7-2 to TRBJ2-5; D is possibly TRBD2 (6 bases). There are 15 residues in the CDR3. Trimming removed 2 bases from V and 3 bases from J, with 13 bases in between. The germline gives CDR1 SGHTA, CDR2 FQGNSA. The CDR3 DNA reads as TGTGCCAGCAGCTTAATTGCGGGGATTAAAGAGACCCAGTACTTC. Protein: CASSLIAGIKETQYF.

J is TRBJ2-3 and V is TRBV9, with a possible D match to TRBD2 (6 bases). The V gene's germline CDR1 is SGDLS and CDR2 YYNGEE. V lost 0 bases and J 2 bases, leaving 10 bases between the germline ends. The CDR3 loop spans 15 amino acids. The CDR3, as DNA: TGTGCCAGCAGCGTAGGGGGGGACCCCACAGATACGCAGTATTTT. This translates into CASSVGGDPTDTQYF.

This clone was observed many times. This chain links TRBV7-8 with TRBJ1-6; 9 bases line up with TRBD1. Germline values: CDR1 SGHVS, CDR2 FQNEAQ. Trimming took 6 bases from V and 6 from J; bases not matched to a gene: 6. The CDR3 is 15 amino acids. CDR3 nucleotides: TGTGCCAGCAGTTTACAGGGGGCATTTAATTCACCCCTCCACTTT. Its protein product is CASSLQGAFNSPLHF.

This clone is a singleton in its sample. The J gene is TRBJ2-1, the V gene TRBV6-5; D uncertain. The CDR3 spans 12 residues. V was trimmed by 8 bases and J by 8 bases, leaving 13 bases between them. Germline CDR1 MNHEY, CDR2 SVGAGI. The CDR3 spells CASDRGGYEQFF. CDR3 in DNA: TGTGCCAGCGACCGAGGCGGCTATGAGCAGTTCTTC.

The chain is built from TRBV6-5 and TRBJ2-6; D uncertain. The V and J ends lost 4 bases and 0 bases respectively, with 7 bases between them. This CDR3 has 15 residues. Germline assignment: CDR1 MNHEY and CDR2 SVGAGI. As DNA, the CDR3 is TGTGCCAGCAGTTCCTCCCTCTCTGGGGCCAACGTCCTGACTTTC. This encodes CASSSSLSGANVLTF.

In nucleotides, the CDR3 is TGTGCCAGCAGCCCTCAGCGTTTAGGGCAGTTCTTC. Translating gives CASSPQRLGQFF. The chain links TRBV7-9 to TRBJ2-1; D not resolved. Germline V lookup: CDR1 SEHNR, CDR2 FQNEAQ (reference sequence). Trimming pared 5 bases from V and 12 bases from J, leaving 14 bases between. CDR3 length: 12 residues.

CDR3 in DNA: TGTGCCAGCAGCTTAGGTGGCACCGGTCGTGAAAAACTGTTTTTT. Protein sequence: CASSLGGTGREKLFF. J is TRBJ1-4 and V is TRBV11-2; D is ambiguous. Trimming cost V 1 base and J 7 bases, with 13 bases left between them. Germline-derived CDR1 and CDR2 are SGHAT and FQNNGV. This CDR3 comprises 15 residues.

The chain recombines TRBV29-1 with TRBJ1-1; D not resolved. Trimming pared 3 bases from V and 0 bases from J, leaving 11 bases between. CDR1 is SQVTM, CDR2 ANQGSEA, per germline. The CDR3 is 14 residues long. The CDR3 DNA follows: TGCAGCGTTGAGGTCGTGAAGATGAACACTGAAGCTTTCTTT. Translated, it gives CSVEVVKMNTEAFF.

This clone has just one count. This sequence joins TRBV30 and TRBJ1-2, with TRBD1 as a possible D gene (5 bases). This CDR3 comprises 14 residues. V lost 3 bases and J 4 bases, leaving 15 bases between the germline ends. Germline V lookup: CDR1 GTSNPN, CDR2 SVGIG (reference sequence). In DNA form, the CDR3 reads TGTGCCTGGAGGGTCCCAGGGTACGTCTATGGCTACACCTTC. Amino acid sequence: CAWRVPGYVYGYTF.